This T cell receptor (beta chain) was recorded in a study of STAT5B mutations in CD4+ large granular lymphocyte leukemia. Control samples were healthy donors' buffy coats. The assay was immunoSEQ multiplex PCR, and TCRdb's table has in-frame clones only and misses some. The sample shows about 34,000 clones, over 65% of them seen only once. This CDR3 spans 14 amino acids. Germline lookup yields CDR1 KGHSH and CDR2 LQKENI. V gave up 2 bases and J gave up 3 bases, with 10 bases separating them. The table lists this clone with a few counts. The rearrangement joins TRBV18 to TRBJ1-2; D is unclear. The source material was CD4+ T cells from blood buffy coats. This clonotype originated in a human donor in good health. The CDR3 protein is CASSPIGMDYGYTF. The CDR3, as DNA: TGTGCCAGCTCACCAATCGGGATGGACTATGGCTACACCTTC.